Listed below are T cell receptor beta chains from one sample, sequenced in a study of T cell changes during pregnancy in multiple sclerosis. Assay used: immunoSEQ multiplex PCR; TCRdb lists only in-frame clones, some missing. The sample holds approximately 98,000 clones, around 90% seen once. Sequenced material: peripheral blood, taken after pregnancy. All receptors come from a female donor in good health, enrolled as a control in a pregnancy study. CDR3s include the opening cysteine and the closing phenylalanine or tryptophan. Fields, in order: J gene, clone size, D gene, V gene, CDR3 DNA, CDR3 protein. D genes are given only for firm matches. The size field is filled for only some rows; it gives once, few, many or a size class.

J: TRBJ2-7
size: .
D: TRBD2
V: TRBV4-2
DNA: TGTGCCAGCAGCCAAGGTAGCGGGGGCTACGAGCAGTACTTC
CDR3: CASSQGSGGYEQYF

J: TRBJ1-2
size: .
D: TRBD1
V: TRBV5-4
DNA: TGTGCCAGCAGCTCCGGGACAGAAAGATACTATGGCTACACCTTC
CDR3: CASSSGTERYYGYTF

J: TRBJ2-5
size: .
D: TRBD2
V: TRBV5-4
DNA: TGTGCCAGCAGCTTGGCTGGTAGCGGGGGGGCCTGGGAGACCCAGTACTTC
CDR3: CASSLAGSGGAWETQYF

J: TRBJ1-3
size: once
D: .
V: TRBV5-4
DNA: TGTGCCAGCAGTATCCTCGGGGGGAAAAACACCATATATTTT
CDR3: CASSILGGKNTIYF

J: TRBJ2-2
size: .
D: TRBD2
V: TRBV6-5
DNA: TGTGCCAGCAGTTATGGGGGGGGTAGCCGGGAGCTGTTTTTT
CDR3: CASSYGGGSRELFF

J: TRBJ1-1
size: .
D: TRBD1
V: TRBV7-9
DNA: TGTGCCAGCGGACAGGGCTCGAGCACTGAAGCTTTCTTT
CDR3: CASGQGSSTEAFF

J: TRBJ1-1
size: .
D: TRBD1
V: TRBV7-9
DNA: TGTGCCAGCAGCGTGTGGACAGGGCCTAACACTGAAGCTTTCTTT
CDR3: CASSVWTGPNTEAFF

J: TRBJ2-3
size: .
D: .
V: TRBV6-5
DNA: TGTGCCAGCAGCCGATTGGACTGGAACACAGATACGCAGTATTTT
CDR3: CASSRLDWNTDTQYF

J: TRBJ1-4
size: few
D: .
V: TRBV12-5
DNA: TGTGCTAGTGGTTTGCAACAGGTTGGGGAAAAACTGTTTTTT
CDR3: CASGLQQVGEKLFF

J: TRBJ2-2
size: .
D: TRBD2
V: TRBV6-1
DNA: TGTGCCAGCAGTGCCGGGGGGGGAACCGGGGAGCTGTTTTTT
CDR3: CASSAGGGTGELFF

J: TRBJ2-1
size: .
D: .
V: TRBV29-1
DNA: TGCAGCGCAGAACAGCCACGGGGCTACAATGAGCAGTTCTTC
CDR3: CSAEQPRGYNEQFF

J: TRBJ1-5
size: .
D: TRBD1
V: TRBV7-8
DNA: TGTGCCAGCAGCTCCGGACAGGGAAGGGAACAGCCCCAGCATTTT
CDR3: CASSSGQGREQPQHF

J: TRBJ1-1
size: .
D: .
V: TRBV28
DNA: TGTGCCGGATCGAGTGGGGCAGGTAGTGAAGCTTTCTTT
CDR3: CAGSSGAGSEAFF

J: TRBJ1-1
size: .
D: .
V: TRBV6-4
DNA: TGTGCCAGCAGTACAGAGAAGAACACTGAAGCTTTCTTT
CDR3: CASSTEKNTEAFF

J: TRBJ1-4
size: .
D: .
V: TRBV5-6
DNA: TGTGCCAGCAGCTTTACAGGGTTGTCAACTAATGAAAAACTGTTTTTT
CDR3: CASSFTGLSTNEKLFF

J: TRBJ2-1
size: .
D: TRBD2
V: TRBV9
DNA: TGTGCCAGCAGCGTAGGTGGCGGGAGTTCGTACAATGAGCAGTTCTTC
CDR3: CASSVGGGSSYNEQFF

J: TRBJ2-3
size: .
D: .
V: TRBV5-1
DNA: TGCGCCAGCAGCTCCGAGCCAGCGAGGGCCACAGATACGCAGTATTTT
CDR3: CASSSEPARATDTQYF

J: TRBJ2-4
size: .
D: .
V: TRBV27
DNA: TGTGCCAGCAGTTTATCAGTGGCAGGGATGGCCAAAAACATTCAGTACTTC
CDR3: CASSLSVAGMAKNIQYF

J: TRBJ2-5
size: .
D: .
V: TRBV29-1
DNA: TGCAGCGTTGACCAGGGGCACGAGACCCAGTACTTC
CDR3: CSVDQGHETQYF

J: TRBJ1-2
size: .
D: TRBD1
V: TRBV19
DNA: TGTGCCAGTAGTCCTACCCCGACAGGGGGTATTGGCTACACCTTC
CDR3: CASSPTPTGGIGYTF

J: TRBJ1-5
size: .
D: .
V: TRBV7-9
DNA: TGTGCCAGCGGTCGTTGGGGGGACAATCAGCCCCAGCATTTT
CDR3: CASGRWGDNQPQHF

J: TRBJ1-3
size: .
D: .
V: TRBV18
DNA: TGTGCCAGCTCACCACCATCACAGGGAAACACCATATATTTT
CDR3: CASSPPSQGNTIYF

J: TRBJ2-2
size: .
D: TRBD1
V: TRBV6-6
DNA: TGTGCCAGCAGGACGACAGGGGGGAACACCGGGGAGCTGTTTTTT
CDR3: CASRTTGGNTGELFF

J: TRBJ2-7
size: .
D: .
V: TRBV2
DNA: TGTGCCAGCAGTGGGTCAGGGAGGTCCTACGAGCAGTACTTC
CDR3: CASSGSGRSYEQYF

J: TRBJ2-3
size: .
D: .
V: TRBV5-1
DNA: TGCGCCAGCAGCTTGGGTCCCGGGTTTGCAGATACGCAGTATTTT
CDR3: CASSLGPGFADTQYF

J: TRBJ1-2
size: .
D: .
V: TRBV4-1
DNA: TGCGCCAGCAGCCAAGAACAGGATCATGGCTACACCTTC
CDR3: CASSQEQDHGYTF

J: TRBJ2-1
size: .
D: .
V: TRBV21-1
DNA: TGTGCCAGCACCCAAGGTAGTACAGGGATCAATGAGCAGTTCTTC
CDR3: CASTQGSTGINEQFF

J: TRBJ2-3
size: .
D: TRBD2
V: TRBV28
DNA: TGTGCCAGCAGTACCCGTTTTAGCGGGAATAAAACCTCTAGCACAGATACGCAGTATTTT
CDR3: CASSTRFSGNKTSSTDTQYF

J: TRBJ2-5
size: .
D: .
V: TRBV4-1
DNA: TGCGCCAGCAGCCAAGATCCCTTAAACCAAGAGACCCAGTACTTC
CDR3: CASSQDPLNQETQYF

J: TRBJ2-5
size: .
D: TRBD2
V: TRBV25-1
DNA: TGTGCCAGCAGTGAAGGCGTAGGACTAGCGGTCCAAGAGACCCAGTACTTC
CDR3: CASSEGVGLAVQETQYF

J: TRBJ1-1
size: .
D: .
V: TRBV5-1
DNA: TGCGCCAGCAGCCCTCAAACCGCGGTCGGCGCTGAAGCTTTCTTT
CDR3: CASSPQTAVGAEAFF